Sequencing of this TCR beta chain was carried out in a study of blood T cell repertoires in COVID-19. Study summary: Sites in the United States, Italy and Spain provided acute and convalescent COVID-19 samples. PBMCs, B-cell-depleted T cells, or T cells provided the cDNA or gDNA that made up the material.

The CDR3 spans 15 residues. J was trimmed by 7 bases and V by 1 base; bases with no gene match: 5. In germline, CDR1 is SGHRS, CDR2 YFSETQ. Original handling: From reference gene primer amplification, estimates of nucleated cell counts were derived. Assay: immunoSEQ multiplex PCR; the TCRdb copy retains only in-frame clones and omits some. The V and J calls and clone size were taken over from that table, and D and trimming were inferred from the DNA. The table records 55,000 to 70,000 clones, about 83% of them present only once. The specimen was peripheral blood. This chain joins TRBV5-1 and TRBJ2-2; 9 bases line up with TRBD1. The origin of this receptor is a woman aged 80 or older with acute or convalescent COVID-19. The CDR3 DNA is TGCGCCAGCAGCTTGAGGACAGGGGCGGGCGGGGAGCTGTTTTTT. It is translated as CASSLRTGAGGELFF. Full variable domain (outside the CDR3, taken from reference TRBV5-1 and TRBJ2-2): KAGVTQTPRYLIKTRGQQVTLSCSPISGHRSVSWYQQTPGQGLQFLFEYFSETQRNKGNFPGRFSGRQFSNSRSEMNVSTLELGDSALYLCASSLRTGAGGELFFGEGSRLTVL.